The present TCR beta chain was sequenced within a study of blood T cell repertoires in COVID-19. TCRdb's copy holds only in-frame clones and misses some; the assay was immunoSEQ multiplex PCR. Among a few hundred thousand clones listed, approximately 82% were seen once. The sample was peripheral blood. This clonotype was obtained from a woman between 40 and 55 years old who had recovered from COVID-19.

The CDR3 bases are TGTGCCAGCAGTGAATCAGCAGGCTATGGCTACACCTTC. Translation: CASSESAGYGYTF. This chain joins TRBV6-1 and TRBJ1-2, with D uncertain. V gave up 2 bases and J gave up 4 bases, with 8 bases separating them. This CDR3 comprises 13 residues. The germline V gene has CDR1 MNHNS and CDR2 SASEGT.